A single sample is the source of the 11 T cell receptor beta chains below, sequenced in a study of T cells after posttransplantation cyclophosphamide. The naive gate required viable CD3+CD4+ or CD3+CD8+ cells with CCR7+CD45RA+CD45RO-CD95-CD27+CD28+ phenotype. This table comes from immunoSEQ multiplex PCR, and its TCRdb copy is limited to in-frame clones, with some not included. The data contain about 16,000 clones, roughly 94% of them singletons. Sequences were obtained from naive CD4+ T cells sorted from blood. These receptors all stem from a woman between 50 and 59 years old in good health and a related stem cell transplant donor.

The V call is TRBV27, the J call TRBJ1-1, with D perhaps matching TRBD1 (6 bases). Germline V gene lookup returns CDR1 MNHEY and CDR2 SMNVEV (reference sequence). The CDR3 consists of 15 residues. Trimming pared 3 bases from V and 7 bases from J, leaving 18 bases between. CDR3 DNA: TGTGCCAGCAGTTTCCCAGGGAGGGGGATTGGTGAAGCTTTCTTT. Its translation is CASSFPGRGIGEAFF.

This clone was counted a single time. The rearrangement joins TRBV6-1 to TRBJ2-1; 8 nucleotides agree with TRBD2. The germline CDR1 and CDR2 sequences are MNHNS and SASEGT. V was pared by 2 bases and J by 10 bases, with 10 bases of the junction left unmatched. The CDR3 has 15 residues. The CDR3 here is CASSERAGGLLEQFF. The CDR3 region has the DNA TGTGCCAGCAGTGAACGGGCGGGAGGTCTTCTAGAGCAGTTCTTC.

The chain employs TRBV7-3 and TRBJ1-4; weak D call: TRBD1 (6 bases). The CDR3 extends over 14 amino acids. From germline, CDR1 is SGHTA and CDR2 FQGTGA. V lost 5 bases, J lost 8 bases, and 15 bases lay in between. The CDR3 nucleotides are TGTGCCAGCAGCCGAACAGGGACTAGCGAAAAACTGTTTTTT. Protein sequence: CASSRTGTSEKLFF.

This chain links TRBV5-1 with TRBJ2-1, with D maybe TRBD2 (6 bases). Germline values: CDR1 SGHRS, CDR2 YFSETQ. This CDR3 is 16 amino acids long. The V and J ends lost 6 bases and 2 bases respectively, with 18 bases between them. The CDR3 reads CASTIGERRAYNEQFF. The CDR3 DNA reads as TGCGCCAGCACCATTGGGGAGCGGAGGGCCTACAATGAGCAGTTCTTC.

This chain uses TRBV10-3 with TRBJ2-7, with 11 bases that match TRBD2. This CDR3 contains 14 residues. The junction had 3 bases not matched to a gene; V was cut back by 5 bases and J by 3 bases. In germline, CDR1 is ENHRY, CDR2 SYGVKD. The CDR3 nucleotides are TGTGCCATCAGTACGGGACTAGCGGTCTACGAGCAGTACTTC. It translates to CAISTGLAVYEQYF.

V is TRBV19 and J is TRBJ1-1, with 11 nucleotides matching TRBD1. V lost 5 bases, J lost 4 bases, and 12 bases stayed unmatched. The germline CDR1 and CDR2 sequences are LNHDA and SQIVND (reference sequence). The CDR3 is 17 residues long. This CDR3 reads CASSPPQRGQGGTEAFF. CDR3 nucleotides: TGTGCCAGTAGTCCCCCTCAGAGGGGACAGGGGGGCACTGAAGCTTTCTTT.

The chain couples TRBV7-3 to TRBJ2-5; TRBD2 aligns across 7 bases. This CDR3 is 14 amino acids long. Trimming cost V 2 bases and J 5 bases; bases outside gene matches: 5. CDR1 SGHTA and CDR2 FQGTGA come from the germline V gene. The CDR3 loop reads CASSLLGRVETQYF. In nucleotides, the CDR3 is TGTGCCAGCAGCTTATTGGGGAGGGTTGAGACCCAGTACTTC.

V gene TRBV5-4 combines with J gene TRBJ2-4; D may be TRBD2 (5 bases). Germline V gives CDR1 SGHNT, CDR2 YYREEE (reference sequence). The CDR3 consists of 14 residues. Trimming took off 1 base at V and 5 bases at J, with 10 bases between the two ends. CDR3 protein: CASSLSSWENIQYF. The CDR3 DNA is TGTGCCAGCAGCTTGTCTAGCTGGGAAAACATTCAGTACTTC.

The CDR3 loop reads CASSQDVNTEAFF. DNA of the CDR3: TGTGCCAGCAGCCAAGACGTTAACACTGAAGCTTTCTTT. This chain joins TRBV4-2 and TRBJ1-1; D call uncertain. The CDR3 spans 13 residues. Germline V CDR1 and CDR2: LGHNA, YNFKEQ. Deletions cut 0 bases from V and 2 bases from J, with 4 bases between.

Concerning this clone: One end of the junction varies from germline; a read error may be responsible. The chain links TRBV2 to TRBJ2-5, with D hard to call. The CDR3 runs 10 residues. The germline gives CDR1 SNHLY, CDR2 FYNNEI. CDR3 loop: CASSEETQYF. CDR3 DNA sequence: TGTGCCAGCAGCGAAGAGACCCAGTACTTC.

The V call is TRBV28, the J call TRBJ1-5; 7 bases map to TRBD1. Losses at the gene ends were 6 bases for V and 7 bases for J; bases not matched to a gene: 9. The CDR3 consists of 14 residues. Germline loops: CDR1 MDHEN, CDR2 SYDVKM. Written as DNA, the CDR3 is TGTGCCAGCAGCCTGACAGGGCAATGGCAGCCCCAGCATTTT. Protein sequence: CASSLTGQWQPQHF.